This T cell receptor beta chain was documented in a study of radiotherapy plus CTLA-4 blockade in lung cancer. Study-wide context: For less than 20% of patients, objective responses occurred, and around 31% had disease control. The study's findings and limits: Clones derived from tumor TCRs expanded in blood after radiotherapy plus ipilimumab. Early blood T cell clone changes and increased post-radiation serum interferon-beta were reportedly the strongest response predictors.

For this clone: The antigen remains undetermined.

CTLA-4 blockade using ipilimumab, together with focal radiation, was received by patients with chemo-refractory metastatic non-small-cell lung cancer. Assay used: immunoSEQ multiplex PCR; TCRdb lists only in-frame clones, some missing. The table shows more than 40,000 clones, with approximately 78% occurring only once. This clonotype originated in a human donor with non-small cell lung cancer who had stable disease on radiotherapy plus ipilimumab. The specimen comprised peripheral blood, sampled from a patient treated with radiotherapy plus ipilimumab.

The CDR3 region is CASSPGDFSNQPQHF. The CDR3 DNA reads as TGCGCCAGCAGCCCGGGTGACTTTAGCAATCAGCCCCAGCATTTT. J is TRBJ1-5 and V is TRBV5-1; the D is unclear. The CDR3 is made up of 15 amino acids. Trimming pared 4 bases from V and 0 bases from J, leaving 11 bases between. Germline CDR1 reads SGHRS; CDR2 reads YFSETQ.